The 13 T cell receptor beta chains below all came from one sample that was sequenced in a study of blood T cell repertoires in COVID-19. Clones were sequenced by immunoSEQ multiplex PCR, and TCRdb holds only the in-frame ones, with some missing. Among around 300,000 clones listed, 80% to 90% were seen once. The sequenced sample was peripheral blood. These receptors all stem from a woman between 65 and 79 years old with acute or convalescent COVID-19.

The chain combines TRBV11-3 with TRBJ1-1; 8 nucleotides agree with TRBD1. From germline, CDR1 is SGHNT and CDR2 YENEEA. The ends lost 4 bases at V and 6 bases at J; junction bases unmatched: 4. This CDR3 spans 13 amino acids. The CDR3 nucleotides are TGTGCCAGCAGCTGGACAGGGAAGGCTGAAGCTTTCTTT. It yields the protein CASSWTGKAEAFF.

This clone was found a few times. Different DNA sequences within this sample yield the same CDR3. This sequence joins TRBV6-4 and TRBJ1-1, with D hard to call. CDR3 size: 13 residues. Germline V gives CDR1 MRHNA, CDR2 SNTAGT. V lost 3 bases to trimming and J lost 1 base, with 6 bases between them. The CDR3 region has the DNA TGTGCCAGCAGTGAGACAAGGAACACTGAAGCTTTCTTT. Its translation: CASSETRNTEAFF.

The chain has TRBV5-4 and TRBJ2-1; D possibly corresponds to TRBD1 (5 bases). The CDR3 spans 15 residues. Trimming shortened V by 4 bases and J by 6 bases, and 17 bases separated the two germline ends. Germline values: CDR1 SGHNT, CDR2 YYREEE (reference sequence). CDR3 in DNA: TGTGCCAGCAGCCACGTCCAGGGTACGGGCAATGAGCAGTTCTTC. Residues: CASSHVQGTGNEQFF.

The chain is built from TRBV5-6 and TRBJ1-1; 9 nucleotides align to TRBD1. Looked up from germline, CDR1 is SGHDT and CDR2 is YYEEEE. This CDR3 has 14 amino acids. The ends lost 3 bases at V and 4 bases at J; junction bases unmatched: 4. The CDR3 DNA reads as TGTGCCAGCAGCTCCGGGACAGGGAGCACTGAAGCTTTCTTT. Translating gives CASSSGTGSTEAFF.

The chain employs TRBV7-8 and TRBJ1-1, with D possibly matching TRBD1 (5 bases). Germline V gene data show CDR1 as SGHVS and CDR2 as FQNEAQ. CDR3 size: 14 residues. Trimming pared 5 bases from V and 8 bases from J, leaving 18 bases between. The CDR3 nucleotides are TGTGCCAGCAGCCTTTTAACACAAGGGGCCGAAGCTTTCTTT. It yields the protein CASSLLTQGAEAFF.

The CDR3 DNA reads as TGTGCCTGGCAAGTACAGAAAAACACTGAAGCTTTCTTT. Amino acids: CAWQVQKNTEAFF. The rearrangement uses TRBV30 and TRBJ1-1; D gene unclear. The germline CDR1 and CDR2 sequences are GTSNPN and SVGIG (reference sequence). With 5 bases removed from V and 2 bases from J, the gap between germline ends came to 12 bases. The CDR3 length is 13 residues.

This clone was counted a few times. This chain connects TRBV6-4 to TRBJ1-2; D gene unclear. This CDR3 has 14 amino acids. The germline V gene has CDR1 MRHNA and CDR2 SNTAGT. V was pared by 3 bases and J by 4 bases, with 12 bases between. CDR3 sequence reads: CASSERGGGYGYTF. CDR3 in DNA: TGTGCCAGCAGTGAAAGAGGAGGCGGCTATGGCTACACCTTC.

This chain joins TRBV5-6 and TRBJ2-3; TRBD2 matches 10 bases. Germline V CDR1 and CDR2: SGHDT, YYEEEE. CDR3 length equals 15 residues. V shed 1 base and J 4 bases; nucleotides not matched to a gene: 3. The CDR3 sequence: CASSLTSGTSDTQYF. Written as DNA, the CDR3 is TGTGCCAGCAGCTTGACTAGCGGGACATCAGATACGCAGTATTTT. Together with reference TRBV5-6 and TRBJ2-3, the CDR3 gives the full variable domain: DAGVTQSPTHLIKTRGQQVTLRCSPKSGHDTVSWYQQALGQGPQFIFQYYEEEERQRGNFPDRFSGHQFPNYSSELNVNALLLGDSALYLCASSLTSGTSDTQYFGPGTRLTVL.

The rearrangement joins TRBV2 to TRBJ2-2; D is possibly TRBD1 (6 bases). The CDR3 has 14 residues. Deletions cut 6 bases from V and 5 bases from J, with 13 bases between. The V gene's germline CDR1 is SNHLY and CDR2 FYNNEI. Here the CDR3 reads CASRRAGVTGELFF. DNA of the CDR3: TGTGCCAGCAGGAGAGCAGGGGTAACCGGGGAGCTGTTTTTT.

This chain connects TRBV11-2 to TRBJ1-5; 7 bases align to TRBD1. Germline loops: CDR1 SGHAT, CDR2 FQNNGV. V dropped 5 bases and J dropped 5; count of bases not matched to a gene: 6. The CDR3 sequence is 14 residues long. Here the CDR3 DNA reads TGTGCCAGCAGCAAAACAGGGGTGGATCAGCCCCAGCATTTT. It yields the protein CASSKTGVDQPQHF.

This chain joins TRBV29-1 and TRBJ1-1; D is ambiguous. This CDR3 region has 12 residues. V was shortened by 7 bases and J by 5 bases, with 14 bases between the two germline ends. Germline V gene lookup returns CDR1 SQVTM and CDR2 ANQGSEA. CDR3 DNA: TGCAGCGCCACCGACACGGGGACTGAAGCTTTCTTT. Its translation: CSATDTGTEAFF. Combining the CDR3 with reference TRBV29-1 and TRBJ1-1 gives the whole variable domain SAVISQKPSRDICQRGTSLTIQCQVDSQVTMMFWYRQQPGQSLTLIATANQGSEATYESGFVIDKFPISRPNLTFSTLTVSNMSPEDSSIYLCSATDTGTEAFFGQGTRLTVV.

The gene calls are TRBV5-1 and TRBJ1-1; 12 nucleotides agree with TRBD1. CDR3 length: 17 residues. Germline loops: CDR1 SGHRS, CDR2 YFSETQ. Trimming at V came to 2 bases and at J to 5 bases, leaving 10 bases not matched to a gene. The DNA of the CDR3 is TGCGCCAGCAGCTTCCACCGGGACAGGGGGCTTTATACTGAAGCTTTCTTT. It yields the protein CASSFHRDRGLYTEAFF.

This sequence joins TRBV6-5 and TRBJ1-1; 8 bases match TRBD1. CDR1 and CDR2 (germline): MNHEY, SVGAGI. After removal of 8 bases from V and 0 bases from J, the junction contained 2 bases not matched to a gene. CDR3 length equals 13 residues. CDR3 sequence reads: CASGQGVNTEAFF. The CDR3 coding sequence is TGTGCCAGCGGACAGGGAGTGAACACTGAAGCTTTCTTT.